This TCR beta chain is drawn from a study of blood T cell repertoires in COVID-19 (dated by TCRdb to about 2020). About the investigation overall: Samples covering the acute and convalescent phases of COVID-19 were provided by collaborators in the United States, Italy and Spain. Deeply sampled blood TCRbeta repertoires from subjects exposed to, actively infected with, or recovered from COVID-19 were included in the dataset. A freely available public database, intended as a resource for researchers studying the immune response to SARS-CoV-2, is where the repertoires were released. HLA class I and class II types, where available, came from metadata supplied by the sample provider rather than from assay-based typing. Sample metadata almost always included a de-identified subject ID, COVID-19 status, age in years and sex. The prospective study material was composed of cDNA or gDNA derived from T cells, B-cell-depleted T cells, or PBMCs. Samples came from the ongoing ImmuneRACE study (first 160 participants) plus 1,254 subjects from 6 global collaborators.

Summary of the overall study and its limitations: The amount of clinical and demographic metadata varied by source and participant and was provided uncurated.

The immunoSEQ Assay, a bias-controlled multiplex PCR, was used to amplify TCRbeta CDR3 regions from genomic DNA. The paper's processing steps were these. The number of nucleated cells in each sample was estimated by amplification of reference gene primers within the assay. To quantify the absolute abundance of each unique TCRbeta CDR3 rearrangement, sequence reads were collapsed and filtered. For each sample, productive Simpson clonality was calculated by taking the square root of Simpson's diversity index across productive rearrangements. This immuneACCESS table, as held by TCRdb, lists in-frame sequences with V and J called but not all clones. Of the missing ones, under half trace to an unresolved V gene in checked studies; the others have no known cause. From that table come the V and J calls and clone size; the DNA was used to work out D and trimming. The sample includes some 130,000 clones, with roughly 86% observed a single time. Of the sample, more than 9.5% is held by the ten largest clones.

One collaborating source in Seattle enrolled patients during active infection and followed them longitudinally through the course of disease. Whole blood was collected in K2EDTA tubes by collaborating institutions according to the institutions' own protocols. For TCRbeta analysis, collaborator samples were shipped as frozen whole blood, as isolated PBMCs, or as DNA extracted from either sample type. As regards this clone: Its antigen target is currently unknown. It has no much larger one-base neighbor in the sample; base qualities were not kept.

The sequenced material came from peripheral blood. The origin of this receptor is a woman in her 70s with COVID-19, enrolled during active disease.

This receptor carries the CDR3 CASSVVSTNEQFF. The base sequence is TGTGCCAGCAGCGTAGTCAGTACGAATGAGCAGTTCTTC. The V and J genes are TRBV9 and TRBJ2-1; a confident D gene designation cannot be given. From cysteine to phenylalanine, the CDR3 is 13 amino acids long. Of the read, only the CDR3 DNA is kept; its 39 bases are in frame from base 1. V loses 0 bases of germline sequence and J loses 7 bases, and the interval between the two ends is 8 bases. For CDR1 and CDR2, the germline V gene lists SGDLS and YYNGEE.